This TCR beta chain comes out of a study of T cell changes during pregnancy in multiple sclerosis (dated by TCRdb to 2018 to 2020). Regarding the complete study: The study looked at changes in the T cell repertoire across pregnancy in women with multiple sclerosis.

Library preparation employed the immunoSEQ multiplex PCR assay. TCRdb provides this immuneACCESS table in a form limited to in-frame rearrangements. Some clones are lacking; in checked studies, under half of them reflect an unresolved V gene, and why the rest are absent is not known. Counted in this sample were around 50,000 clones; 92% of them appeared once. Of the sample, less than 0.2% falls within the top ten clones. Points on this clone: This clone's antigen is unknown. Base qualities are not recorded, but no much larger clone differs from it by a single base.

Taken from the germline V gene, the CDR1 and CDR2 loops are SGHRS and YFSETQ. Trimmed from V: 0 bases; trimmed from J: 6 bases; junction bases lacking a gene match: 9. The CDR3 numbers 17 residues from cysteine through phenylalanine. Only the CDR3 region is kept as DNA, spanning 51 bases read in frame from base 1. This clonotype was obtained from a female donor in good health, enrolled as a control in a pregnancy study. Here the chain combines TRBV5-1 and TRBJ2-3, and 11 junctional nucleotides match TRBD2. The source material was CD4+ T cells from peripheral blood mononuclear cells, sampled after pregnancy. This receptor carries the CDR3 CASSLAAASGGRDTQYF. The bases are TGCGCCAGCAGCTTGGCCGCGGCTAGCGGGGGGAGGGATACGCAGTATTTT.